This T cell receptor (beta chain) originates from a study of blood T cell repertoires in COVID-19 (dated by TCRdb to 2020 to 2022). Study-wide context: Collaborator samples came from the United States, Italy and Spain and covered acute and convalescent phases of COVID-19. The material from the prospective study consisted of cDNA or gDNA derived from T cells, B-cell-depleted T cells, or PBMCs. Deeply sampled blood TCRbeta repertoires from subjects exposed to, actively infected with, or recovered from COVID-19 were included in the dataset. The repertoires were released in a freely available public database intended as a resource for research on the immune response to SARS-CoV-2. Samples came from the ongoing ImmuneRACE study (first 160 participants) plus 1,254 subjects from 6 global collaborators. Nearly every sample came with metadata listing a de-identified subject ID, COVID-19 status, age in years and sex. Where HLA class I and class II types were available, the types were taken from metadata supplied by the sample provider, not from assay-based typing.

Overall study results and their limits: Clinical and demographic metadata were provided uncurated, with the amount varying by source and participant.

In the case of this clone: Which antigen it targets is not known. Base quality data are lacking; no much larger clone is found one base away.

TCRbeta CDR3 regions were amplified from genomic DNA using the immunoSEQ Assay, a bias-controlled multiplex PCR. In the authors' own workflow: Within the assay, amplification of reference gene primers was used to estimate how many nucleated cells each sample contained. To quantify the absolute abundance of each unique TCRbeta CDR3 rearrangement, sequence reads were collapsed and filtered. For each sample, productive Simpson clonality was calculated as the square root of Simpson's diversity index over productive rearrangements. TCRdb took over this immuneACCESS table, retaining in-frame rearrangements with V and J assigned. Such tables are incomplete; in checked studies, under half of the missing clones stem from an unresolved V gene, and the remainder is unexplained. The V and J calls and the clone size are those of that table, but D and trimming were determined from the DNA. Across this sample there are 450,000 to 500,000 clones, with 80% to 90% seen only once. The top ten clonotypes cover under 4% of the sample.

Whole blood was collected in K2EDTA tubes by collaborating institutions according to the institutions' own protocols. For TCRbeta analysis, collaborator samples were shipped as frozen whole blood, as isolated PBMCs, or as DNA extracted from either sample type. Taken from cysteine to phenylalanine, the CDR3 has 13 residues. CDR3 DNA only is kept here, 39 bases in frame from base 1. Taken from the germline V gene, the CDR1 and CDR2 loops are MGHDK and SYGVNS. V is cut back by 4 bases and J by 12 bases, with 5 bases in the junction unmatched. Sequencing was performed on peripheral blood. This TCR was sampled from a human donor in a cohort sampled during active COVID-19. Recombination linked TRBV25-1 to TRBJ1-6; 8 bases in the junction line up with TRBD1. The sequenced DNA is TGTGCCAGCAGTGTGGACAGGGCACTACCCCTCCACTTT. The resulting protein is CASSVDRALPLHF.